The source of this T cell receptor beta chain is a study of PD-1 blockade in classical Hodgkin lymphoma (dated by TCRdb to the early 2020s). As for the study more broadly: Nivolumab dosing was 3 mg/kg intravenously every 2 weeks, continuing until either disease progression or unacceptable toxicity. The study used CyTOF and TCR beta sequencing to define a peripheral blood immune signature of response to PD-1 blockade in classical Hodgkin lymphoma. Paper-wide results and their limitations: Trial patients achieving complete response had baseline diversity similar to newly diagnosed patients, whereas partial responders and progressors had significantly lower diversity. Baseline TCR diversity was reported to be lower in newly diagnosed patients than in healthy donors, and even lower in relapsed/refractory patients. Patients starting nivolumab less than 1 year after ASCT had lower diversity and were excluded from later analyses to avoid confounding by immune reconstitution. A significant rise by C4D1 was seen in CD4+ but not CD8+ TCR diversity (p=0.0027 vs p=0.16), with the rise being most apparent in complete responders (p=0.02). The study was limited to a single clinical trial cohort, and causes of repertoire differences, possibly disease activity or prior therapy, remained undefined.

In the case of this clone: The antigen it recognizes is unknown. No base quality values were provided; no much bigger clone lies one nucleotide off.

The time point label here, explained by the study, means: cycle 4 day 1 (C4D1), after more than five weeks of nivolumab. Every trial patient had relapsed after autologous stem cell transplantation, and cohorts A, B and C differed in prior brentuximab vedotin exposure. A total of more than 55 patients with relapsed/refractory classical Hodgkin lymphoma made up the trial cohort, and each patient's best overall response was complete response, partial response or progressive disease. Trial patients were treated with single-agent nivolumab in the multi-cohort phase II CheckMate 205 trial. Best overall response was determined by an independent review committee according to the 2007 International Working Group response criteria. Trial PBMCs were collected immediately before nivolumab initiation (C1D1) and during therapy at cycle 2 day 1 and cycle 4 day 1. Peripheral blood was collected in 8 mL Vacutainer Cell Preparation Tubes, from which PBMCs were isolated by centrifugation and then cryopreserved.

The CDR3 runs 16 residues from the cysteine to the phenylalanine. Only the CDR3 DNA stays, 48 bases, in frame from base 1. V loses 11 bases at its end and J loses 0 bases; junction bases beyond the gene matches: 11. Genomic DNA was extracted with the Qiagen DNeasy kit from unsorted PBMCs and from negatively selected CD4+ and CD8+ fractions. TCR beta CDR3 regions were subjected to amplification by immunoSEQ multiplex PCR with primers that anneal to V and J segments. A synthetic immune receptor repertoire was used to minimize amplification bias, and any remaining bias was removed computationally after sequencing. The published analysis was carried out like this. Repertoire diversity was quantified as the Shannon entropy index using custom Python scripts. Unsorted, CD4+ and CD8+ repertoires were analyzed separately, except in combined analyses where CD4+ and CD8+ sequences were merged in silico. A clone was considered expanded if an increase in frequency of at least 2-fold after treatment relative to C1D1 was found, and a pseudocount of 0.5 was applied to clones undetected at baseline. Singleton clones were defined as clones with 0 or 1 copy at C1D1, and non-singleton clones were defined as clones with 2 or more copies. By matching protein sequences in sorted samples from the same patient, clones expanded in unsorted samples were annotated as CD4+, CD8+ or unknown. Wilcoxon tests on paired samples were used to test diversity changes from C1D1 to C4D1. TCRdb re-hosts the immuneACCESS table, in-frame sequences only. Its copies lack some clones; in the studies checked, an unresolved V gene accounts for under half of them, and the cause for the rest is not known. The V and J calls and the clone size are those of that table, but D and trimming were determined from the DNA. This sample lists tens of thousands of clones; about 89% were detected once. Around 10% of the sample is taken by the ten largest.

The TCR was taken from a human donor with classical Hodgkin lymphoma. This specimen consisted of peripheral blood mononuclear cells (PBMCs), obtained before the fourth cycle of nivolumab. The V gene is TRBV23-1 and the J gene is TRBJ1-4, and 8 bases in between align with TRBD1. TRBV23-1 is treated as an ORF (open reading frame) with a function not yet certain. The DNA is TGCGCCGGCGGGACAGGCATTACTGCAACTAATGAAAAACTGTTTTTT. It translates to CAGGTGITATNEKLFF.